One and the same sample provided the 26 T cell receptor beta chains below, sequenced in a study of T-cell memory formation after mild COVID-19. MiXCR, applied by TCRdb to the 5' RACE reads, yields one record per CDR3 protein. The table lists under 250,000 distinct CDR3 sequences, under 30% of them singletons. Specimen: PBMCs or a T cell subset sorted from them (not recorded which). The receptors come from an adult woman who had mild COVID-19 (a few samples of this study predate the infection). Cell type and time point are not known.

In its sample, this clonotype was seen a few times. The chain carries TRBV10-3 and TRBJ2-1, with D perhaps being TRBD1 or TRBD2 (6 bases each). From germline, CDR1 is ENHRY and CDR2 SYGVKD. Between the trimmed V and J ends, which lost 4 bases and 8 bases, there was a span of 12 bases. There are 13 residues in the CDR3. CDR3 sequence (DNA): TGTGCCATCAGTGTAGGAGGGGGAGATGAGCAGTTCTTC. Its translation is CAISVGGGDEQFF.

The chain links TRBV11-1 to TRBJ1-1; 9 nucleotides align to TRBD1. From germline, CDR1 is SGHAT and CDR2 FQDESV (reference sequence). V shed 5 bases, J shed 3 bases, and the junction held 10 bases outside the gene matches. This CDR3 is built from 16 residues. The CDR3 nucleotides read TGTGCCAGCAGCCCGGACAGGGGACCCTCCCACACTGAAGCTTTCTTT. It encodes CASSPDRGPSHTEAFF.

The V and J genes are TRBV28 and TRBJ2-7; 8 positions agree with TRBD1. V was pared by 4 bases and J by 2 bases, with 10 bases of the junction left unmatched. Germline V gene data show CDR1 as MDHEN and CDR2 as SYDVKM. This CDR3 region has 16 residues. In nucleotides, the CDR3 is TGTGCCAGCAGTTCTATAGGACAGGGCAGGGCCTACGAGCAGTACTTC. Translation gives CASSSIGQGRAYEQYF.

The genes are TRBV25-1 and TRBJ2-1; possibly TRBD1 or TRBD2 for D (5 bases each). The CDR3 has 14 residues. Germline V gene sequence: CDR1 MGHDK, CDR2 SYGVNS. V was trimmed by 4 bases and J by 16 bases, leaving 23 bases between them. CDR3 amino acids: CASSGLGEWDRRFF. The DNA of the CDR3 is TGTGCCAGCAGTGGGCTAGGGGAGTGGGACCGGCGATTCTTC.

The rearrangement links TRBV3-1 to TRBJ2-5; D tentatively reads TRBD1 or TRBD2 (5 bases each). Per the germline V gene, CDR1 is LGHDT and CDR2 is YNNKEL (reference sequence). The CDR3 spans 14 residues. V gave up 7 bases and J gave up 0 bases, with 12 bases separating them. The CDR3 region is CASKGPRYQETQYF. Here the CDR3 DNA reads TGTGCCAGCAAGGGACCCCGGTACCAAGAGACCCAGTACTTC.

This clonotype was found a few times. The chain recombines TRBV18 with TRBJ2-7; 7 bases align to TRBD1. The CDR3 has 15 residues. The J segment lost 6 bases and the V segment lost 0 bases, leaving 8 bases of the junction unmatched. Looked up from germline, CDR1 is KGHSH and CDR2 is LQKENI. Here the CDR3 reads CASSPPKGAPREQYF. The CDR3 nucleotides read TGTGCCAGCTCACCACCGAAGGGGGCGCCGCGCGAGCAGTACTTC.

The chain has TRBV7-6 and TRBJ1-2; 8 bases align to TRBD1. This CDR3 comprises 17 residues. Germline V lookup: CDR1 SGHVS, CDR2 FNYEAQ. The V gene end was trimmed by 7 bases and the J gene end by 0 bases; junction bases not matched to a gene: 13. CDR3 region: CASNPSPGQASNYGYTF. Here the CDR3 DNA reads TGTGCCAGCAACCCCTCGCCGGGACAGGCTTCTAACTATGGCTACACCTTC.

This clonotype occurred a few times. Written as DNA, the CDR3 is TGCGCCAGCAGCTTGATCGGGGAGGGGTATGGCTACACCTTC. This gives the protein CASSLIGEGYGYTF. V is TRBV5-1 and J is TRBJ1-2, with D possibly matching TRBD1 (5 bases). Trimming pared 1 base from V and 5 bases from J, leaving 12 bases between. CDR1 and CDR2 (germline): SGHRS, YFSETQ. This CDR3 has 14 residues.

In its sample, this clonotype was seen a few times. The CDR3 spells CASSSHPSGGITDTQYF. CDR3 coding DNA: TGCGCCAGCAGCTCCCACCCTAGCGGGGGGATTACAGATACGCAGTATTTT. The chain has TRBV5-1 and TRBJ2-3; 11 bases match TRBD2. Germline lookup yields CDR1 SGHRS and CDR2 YFSETQ. The CDR3 contains 17 residues. V dropped 3 bases and J dropped 3; count of bases not matched to a gene: 9.

The chain employs TRBV24-1 and TRBJ2-1; 7 bases map to TRBD2. The germline V gene has CDR1 KGHDR and CDR2 SFDVKD. The CDR3 spans 15 residues. Trimming removed 7 bases from V and 5 bases from J; junction bases left unmatched: 10. The CDR3 sequence is CATSPRASGNNEQFF. DNA of the CDR3: TGTGCCACCAGCCCCCGGGCTAGCGGCAACAATGAGCAGTTCTTC.

This chain connects TRBV18 to TRBJ2-7, with 11 bases fitting TRBD1. V was clipped by 4 bases and J by 5 bases; unmatched bases: 4. Germline CDR1 reads KGHSH; CDR2 reads LQKENI. The CDR3 contains 14 residues. The CDR3 DNA is TGTGCCAGCTCACAAGGGACAGGGGGTCACGAGCAGTACTTC. Translated: CASSQGTGGHEQYF.

This clonotype was seen more than once but under ten times. V and J are TRBV20-1 and TRBJ2-5; D is unclear. V was trimmed by 1 base and J by 2 bases, leaving 8 bases between them. Per germline, CDR1 DFQATT and CDR2 SNEGSKA (reference sequence). The CDR3 totals 13 residues. CDR3 sequence: CSARVGPQETQYF. CDR3 in DNA: TGCAGTGCTAGAGTCGGGCCTCAAGAGACCCAGTACTTC.

The chain carries TRBV19 and TRBJ1-1; D is perhaps TRBD1 (6 bases). Trimming took off 6 bases at V and 3 bases at J, with 11 bases between the two ends. CDR1 is LNHDA and CDR2 is SQIVND in the germline V gene (reference sequence). This CDR3 has 13 residues. CDR3 sequence: CASRIYRDTEAFF. CDR3 DNA sequence: TGTGCCAGTAGGATATACAGGGACACTGAAGCTTTCTTT.

The gene calls are TRBV10-3 and TRBJ1-5; D is possibly TRBD1 (5 bases). The CDR3 spans 13 residues. Trimming pared 10 bases from V and 3 bases from J, leaving 13 bases between. Germline assignment: CDR1 ENHRY and CDR2 SYGVKD. The CDR3: CATHRDYNQPQHF. The DNA of the CDR3 is TGTGCCACCCACCGGGACTACAATCAGCCCCAGCATTTT.

This clonotype has only a few counts. The rearrangement links TRBV5-5 to TRBJ2-5; the D gene is possibly TRBD1 (8 bases). Trimming left V 0 bases short and J 4 bases short, with 22 bases between. Germline V gene lookup returns CDR1 SGHKS and CDR2 YYEKEE (reference sequence). The CDR3 sequence is 18 residues long. The CDR3 here is CASSLAPREQGGRETQYF. As DNA, the CDR3 is TGTGCCAGCAGCTTGGCCCCCCGGGAACAGGGGGGGAGAGAGACCCAGTACTTC.

This clonotype was counted between two and nine times. The V gene is TRBV4-1, the J gene TRBJ2-1; 7 bases line up with TRBD1. V lost 3 bases to trimming and J lost 2 bases; unmatched junction nucleotides: 4. The germline V gene has CDR1 MGHRA and CDR2 YSYEKL. The CDR3 runs 15 residues. Here the CDR3 reads CASSHTQGPYNEQFF. Here the CDR3 DNA reads TGCGCCAGCAGCCATACACAGGGGCCCTACAATGAGCAGTTCTTC.

This clonotype was recorded a few times. The chain links TRBV4-1 to TRBJ2-5; 10 nucleotides line up with TRBD2. The V gene end was trimmed by 4 bases and the J gene end by 0 bases; junction bases not matched to a gene: 8. This CDR3 has 17 residues. Germline assignment: CDR1 MGHRA and CDR2 YSYEKL. CDR3: CASSRQTSGVYQETQYF. CDR3 nucleotides: TGCGCCAGCAGCCGTCAAACTAGCGGGGTTTACCAAGAGACCCAGTACTTC.

This chain uses TRBV30 with TRBJ2-2; no reliable D call. Germline CDR1 and CDR2: GTSNPN and SVGIG (reference sequence). This CDR3 is 16 amino acids long. V was trimmed by 6 bases and J by 4 bases, leaving 21 bases between them. This chain's CDR3 is CACKAGLKTVTGELFF. The CDR3 bases are TGTGCCTGCAAGGCAGGCCTAAAAACCGTCACCGGGGAGCTGTTTTTT.

The chain employs TRBV29-1 and TRBJ2-3; perhaps D is TRBD1 or TRBD2 (6 bases each). The CDR3 spans 13 residues. V was trimmed by 2 bases and J by 4 bases, leaving 10 bases between them. Germline CDR1 SQVTM, CDR2 ANQGSEA. The DNA of the CDR3 is TGCAGCGTTGAAAGGGGGGTAGCAGATACGCAGTATTTT. It is translated as CSVERGVADTQYF.

This clonotype was recorded a few times. The CDR3 sequence is CASRTGDTQYF. CDR3 sequence (DNA): TGTGCCAGCAGGACCGGAGATACGCAGTATTTT. The chain joins TRBV12-3 or TRBV12-4 to TRBJ2-3; D is ambiguous. CDR3 length: 11 residues. Trimming took 6 bases from V and 5 from J, leaving 6 bases between them.

The genes are TRBV5-6 and TRBJ2-3, with 8 positions matching TRBD2. The CDR3 totals 14 residues. Germline trimming cut 2 bases from V and 4 bases from J; bases unmatched to any gene: 3. CDR1 and CDR2 from the germline V gene are SGHDT and YYEEEE. The CDR3 nucleotides are TGTGCCAGCAGCTTAGCGGGAGACCCAGATACGCAGTATTTT. Translated, it gives CASSLAGDPDTQYF.

The chain joins TRBV11-2 to TRBJ2-1; 8 bases agree with TRBD2. The V gene's germline CDR1 is SGHAT and CDR2 FQNNGV. The ends lost 1 base at V and 1 base at J; junction bases unmatched: 3. CDR3 size: 16 residues. The CDR3 DNA reads as TGTGCCAGCAGCTTAGGGGTAGCGGGGTCCTACAATGAGCAGTTCTTC. Translation: CASSLGVAGSYNEQFF. Drawing the rest from reference TRBV11-2 and TRBJ2-1, the complete variable domain is EAGVAQSPRYKIIEKRQSVAFWCNPISGHATLYWYQQILGQGPKLLIQFQNNGVVDDSQLPKDRFSAERLKGVDSTLKIQPAKLEDSAVYLCASSLGVAGSYNEQFFGPGTRLTVL.

V gene TRBV24-1 combines with J gene TRBJ1-1; D call uncertain. V lost 7 bases to trimming and J lost 1 base, with 12 bases between them. Germline CDR1 reads KGHDR; CDR2 reads SFDVKD. The CDR3 is 14 residues long. Here the CDR3 reads CATSIGGGNTEAFF. DNA for the CDR3: TGTGCCACCAGCATTGGAGGAGGGAACACTGAAGCTTTCTTT.

This clonotype came up a few times. The rearrangement links TRBV12-3 or TRBV12-4 to TRBJ2-3, with unresolved D. The length of the CDR3 is 15 residues. V was cut by 3 bases and J by 2 bases, with 12 bases left in between. Here the CDR3 DNA reads TGTGCCAGCAGTTTTATGCGGCAGATCACAGATACGCAGTATTTT. It translates to CASSFMRQITDTQYF.

The chain carries TRBV5-1 and TRBJ1-1; 9 nucleotides line up with TRBD1. V shed 4 bases and J 2 bases; nucleotides not matched to a gene: 6. Germline CDR1 is SGHRS and CDR2 is YFSETQ. The length of the CDR3 is 15 residues. The CDR3 region is CASSGPDRGNTEAFF. The CDR3 nucleotides read TGCGCCAGCAGCGGACCGGACAGGGGAAACACTGAAGCTTTCTTT.

V gene TRBV7-9 combines with J gene TRBJ2-5; weak D call: TRBD1 (7 bases). Between the trimmed V and J ends, which lost 6 bases and 5 bases, there was a span of 22 bases. Germline lookup yields CDR1 SEHNR and CDR2 FQNEAQ (reference sequence). The CDR3 runs 16 residues. The CDR3 here is CASSRSVGGAGETQYF. DNA for the CDR3: TGTGCCAGCAGTCGAAGCGTAGGGGGCGCGGGGGAGACCCAGTACTTC.